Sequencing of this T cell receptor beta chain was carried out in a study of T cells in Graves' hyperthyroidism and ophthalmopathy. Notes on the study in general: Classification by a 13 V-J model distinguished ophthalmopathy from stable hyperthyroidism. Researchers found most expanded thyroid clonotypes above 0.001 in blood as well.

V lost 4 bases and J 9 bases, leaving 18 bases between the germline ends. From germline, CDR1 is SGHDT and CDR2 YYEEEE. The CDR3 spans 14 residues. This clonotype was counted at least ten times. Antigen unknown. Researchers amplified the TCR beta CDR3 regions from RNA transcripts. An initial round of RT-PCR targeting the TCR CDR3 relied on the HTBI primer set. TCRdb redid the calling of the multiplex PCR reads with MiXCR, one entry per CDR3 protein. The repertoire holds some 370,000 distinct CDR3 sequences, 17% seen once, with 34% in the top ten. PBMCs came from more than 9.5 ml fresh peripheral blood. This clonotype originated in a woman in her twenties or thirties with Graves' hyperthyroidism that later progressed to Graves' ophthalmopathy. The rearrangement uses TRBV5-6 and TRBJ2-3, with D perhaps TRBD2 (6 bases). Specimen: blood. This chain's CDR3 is CASSRPGAPGTQYF. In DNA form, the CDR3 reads TGTGCCAGCAGCCGTCCGGGAGCACCGGGGACGCAGTATTTT. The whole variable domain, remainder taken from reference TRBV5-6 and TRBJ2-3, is DAGVTQSPTHLIKTRGQQVTLRCSPKSGHDTVSWYQQALGQGPQFIFQYYEEEERQRGNFPDRFSGHQFPNYSSELNVNALLLGDSALYLCASSRPGAPGTQYFGPGTRLTVL.